This TCR beta chain derives from a study of cytomegalovirus exposure and HLA in healthy donors. After removal of 1 base from V and 9 bases from J, the junction contained 9 bases not matched to a gene. The CDR3 sequence is 15 residues long. CDR1 and CDR2 from the germline V gene are KGHSH and LQKENI. Using immunoSEQ multiplex PCR, the repertoire was profiled, and TCRdb retains in-frame clones only, with some absent. This table holds tens of thousands of clones, about 92% found once. The sequencing input was PBMCs. This TCR came from a man aged 18 to 30 in good health and CMV-seronegative. This chain joins TRBV18 and TRBJ1-5, with 7 bases lining up with TRBD1. CDR3 protein: CASSPLGTDYPPQHF. The DNA for the CDR3 is TGTGCCAGCTCACCACTAGGGACAGACTATCCGCCCCAGCATTTT.